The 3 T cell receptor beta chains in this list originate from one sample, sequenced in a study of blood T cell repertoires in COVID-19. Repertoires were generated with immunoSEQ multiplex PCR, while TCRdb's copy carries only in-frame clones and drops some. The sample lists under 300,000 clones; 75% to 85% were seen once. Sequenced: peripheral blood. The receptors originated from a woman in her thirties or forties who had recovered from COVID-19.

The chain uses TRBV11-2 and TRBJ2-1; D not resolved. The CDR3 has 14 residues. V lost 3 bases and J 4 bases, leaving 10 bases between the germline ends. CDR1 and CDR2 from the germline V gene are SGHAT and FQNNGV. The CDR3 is CASSFPSDYNEQFF. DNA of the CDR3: TGTGCCAGCAGCTTCCCCAGTGATTACAATGAGCAGTTCTTC.

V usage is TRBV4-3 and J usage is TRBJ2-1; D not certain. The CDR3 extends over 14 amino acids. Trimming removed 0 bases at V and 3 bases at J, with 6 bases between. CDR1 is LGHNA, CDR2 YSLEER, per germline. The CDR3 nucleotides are TGCGCCAGCAGCCAAGAGGCCAGCTACAATGAGCAGTTCTTC. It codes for CASSQEASYNEQFF.

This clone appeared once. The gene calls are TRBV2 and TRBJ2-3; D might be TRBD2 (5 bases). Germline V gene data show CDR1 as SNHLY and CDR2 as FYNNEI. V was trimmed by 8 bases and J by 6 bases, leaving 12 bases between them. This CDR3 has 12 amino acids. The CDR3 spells CASSPGLDTQYF. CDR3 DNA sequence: TGTGCCAGCTCCCCGGGGTTGGATACGCAGTATTTT.